A single T cell receptor beta chain is shown here with its context. This record belongs to a study of blood T cell repertoires in COVID-19. Study-level background: COVID-19 samples, acute and convalescent, were from the United States, Italy and Spain.

TCRdb's table, derived via immunoSEQ multiplex PCR, lists solely in-frame clones and lacks some. The data show 350,000 or so clones, roughly 90% seen once. The CDR3 runs to 15 residues. Germline CDR1 reads KGHSH; CDR2 reads LQKENI. Losses at the gene ends were 5 bases for V and 2 bases for J; bases not matched to a gene: 8. The receptor was derived from a woman under 40 who had been exposed to COVID-19. The J gene is TRBJ2-7, the V gene TRBV18; TRBD1 aligns across 8 bases. The source material was PBMCs or T cells enriched from blood (not recorded which). CDR3 amino acids: CASSSRQGQAYEQYF. The CDR3 nucleotides are TGTGCCAGCTCATCACGACAGGGGCAAGCCTACGAGCAGTACTTC.